This T cell receptor (beta chain) was recovered during a study of OX40 agonist ivuxolimab in advanced cancers. Study-wide background: Mean age approximately 61 years, range 23 to 79; around 80% male.

Study-wide results and limits: CD4+ T cells averaged fewer expanded clones than CD8+ T cells. In the 0.1 to 3.0 mg/kg range, CD4+ and CD8+ blood T cells had expanded clonally by week 6.

About this clone itself: The antigen remains unidentified.

Method: immunoSEQ multiplex PCR; TCRdb's copy keeps in-frame clones and lacks some. The data show about 31,000 clones, with around 90% seen just once and 4.8% held by the top ten. Specimen: CD4+ or CD8+ T cells sorted from blood, collected in a trial of the OX40 agonist ivuxolimab. The TCR sequence derives from an adult with an advanced solid tumor such as melanoma, head and neck, liver or kidney cancer.

The CDR3 is CASSLGGTGSEAFF. Written as DNA, the CDR3 is TGTGCCAGCAGCTTAGGGGGGACAGGGTCGGAAGCTTTCTTT. J is TRBJ1-1 and V is TRBV7-9; 9 bases agree with TRBD1. This CDR3 is 14 amino acids long. Losses at the gene ends were 1 base for V and 8 bases for J; bases not matched to a gene: 5. The germline V gene has CDR1 SEHNR and CDR2 FQNEAQ (reference sequence).